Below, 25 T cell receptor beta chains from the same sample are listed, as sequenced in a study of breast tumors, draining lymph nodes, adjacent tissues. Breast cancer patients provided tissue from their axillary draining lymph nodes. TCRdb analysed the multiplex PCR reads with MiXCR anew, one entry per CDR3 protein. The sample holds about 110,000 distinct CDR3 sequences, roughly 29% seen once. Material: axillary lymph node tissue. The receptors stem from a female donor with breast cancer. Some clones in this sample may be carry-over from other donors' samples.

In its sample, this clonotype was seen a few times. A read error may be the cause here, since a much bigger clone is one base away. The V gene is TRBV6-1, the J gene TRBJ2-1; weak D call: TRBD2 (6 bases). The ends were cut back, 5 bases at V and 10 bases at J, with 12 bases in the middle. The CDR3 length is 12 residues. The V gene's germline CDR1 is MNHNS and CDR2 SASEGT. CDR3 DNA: TGTGCCAGCAGTCCCGGGACTTACGAGCAGTTCTTC. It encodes CASSPGTYEQFF.

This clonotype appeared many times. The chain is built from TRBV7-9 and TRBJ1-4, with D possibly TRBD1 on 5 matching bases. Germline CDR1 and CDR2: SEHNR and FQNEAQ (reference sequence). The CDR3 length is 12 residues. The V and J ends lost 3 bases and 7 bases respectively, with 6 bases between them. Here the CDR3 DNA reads TGTGCCAGCAGCTTGACAGTTGAAAAACTGTTTTTT. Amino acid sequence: CASSLTVEKLFF.

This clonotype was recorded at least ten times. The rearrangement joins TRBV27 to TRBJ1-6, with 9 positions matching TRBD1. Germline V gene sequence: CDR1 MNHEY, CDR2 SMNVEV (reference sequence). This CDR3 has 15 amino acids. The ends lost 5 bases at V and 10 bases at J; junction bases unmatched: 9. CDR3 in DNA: TGTGCCAGCAGTCCTTATCGACAGGGGGGGTCACCCCTCCACTTT. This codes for CASSPYRQGGSPLHF.

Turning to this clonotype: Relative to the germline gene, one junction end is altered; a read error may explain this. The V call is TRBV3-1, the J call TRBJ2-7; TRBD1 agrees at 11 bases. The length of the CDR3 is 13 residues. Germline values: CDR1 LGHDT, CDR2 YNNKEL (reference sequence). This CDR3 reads CASGQGASSEQYF. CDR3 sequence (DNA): TGTGCCAGCGGACAGGGGGCCTCCTCCGAGCAGTACTTC.

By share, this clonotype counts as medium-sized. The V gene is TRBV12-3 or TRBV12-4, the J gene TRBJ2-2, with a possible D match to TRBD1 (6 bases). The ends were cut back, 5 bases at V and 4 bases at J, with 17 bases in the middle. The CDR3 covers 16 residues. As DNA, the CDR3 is TGTGCCAGCAGTCACCCCCCGGGACAACCCACCGGGGAGCTGTTTTTT. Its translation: CASSHPPGQPTGELFF.

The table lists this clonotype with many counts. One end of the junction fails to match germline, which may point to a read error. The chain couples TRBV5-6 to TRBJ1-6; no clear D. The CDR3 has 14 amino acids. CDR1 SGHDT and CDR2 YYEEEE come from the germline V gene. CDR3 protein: CASSYRAYSSPLHF. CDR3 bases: TGTGCCAGCAGCTACCGGGCGTATAGTTCACCCCTCCACTTT.

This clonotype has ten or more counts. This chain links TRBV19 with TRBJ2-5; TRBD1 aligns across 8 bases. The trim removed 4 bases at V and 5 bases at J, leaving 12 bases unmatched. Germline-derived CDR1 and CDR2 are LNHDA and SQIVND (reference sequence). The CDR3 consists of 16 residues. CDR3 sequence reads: CASSKIRQGFVETQYF. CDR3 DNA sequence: TGTGCCAGTAGTAAAATACGACAGGGGTTTGTGGAGACCCAGTACTTC.

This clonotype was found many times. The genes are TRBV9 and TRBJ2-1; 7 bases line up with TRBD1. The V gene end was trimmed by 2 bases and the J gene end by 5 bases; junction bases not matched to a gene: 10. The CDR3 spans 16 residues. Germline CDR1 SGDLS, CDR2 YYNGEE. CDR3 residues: CASSVRPGTANNEQFF. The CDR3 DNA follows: TGTGCCAGCAGCGTTCGACCCGGGACAGCTAACAATGAGCAGTTCTTC.

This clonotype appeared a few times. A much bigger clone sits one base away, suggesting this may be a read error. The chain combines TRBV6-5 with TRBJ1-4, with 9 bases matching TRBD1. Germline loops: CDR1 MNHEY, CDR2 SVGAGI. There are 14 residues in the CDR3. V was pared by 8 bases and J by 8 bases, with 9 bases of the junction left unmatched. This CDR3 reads CASGRDRVKEKLFF. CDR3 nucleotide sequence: TGTGCCAGCGGCCGGGACAGGGTGAAAGAAAAACTGTTTTTT.

CDR3 loop: CSAGPSGGADGDTQYF. DNA of the CDR3: TGCAGTGCTGGGCCAAGCGGAGGGGCCGATGGGGATACGCAGTATTTT. The chain combines TRBV20-1 with TRBJ2-3, with D possibly being TRBD2 (6 bases). Germline CDR1 is DFQATT and CDR2 is SNEGSKA (reference sequence). The V end was cut by 5 bases, the J end by 6 bases, with 24 bases between. The CDR3 is 16 amino acids.

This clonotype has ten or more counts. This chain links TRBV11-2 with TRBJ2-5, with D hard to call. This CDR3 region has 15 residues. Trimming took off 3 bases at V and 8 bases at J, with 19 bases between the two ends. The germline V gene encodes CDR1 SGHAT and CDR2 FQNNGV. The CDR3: CASSFEARALLTQYF. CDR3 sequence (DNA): TGTGCCAGCAGCTTCGAGGCCCGGGCCCTCCTAACCCAGTACTTC.

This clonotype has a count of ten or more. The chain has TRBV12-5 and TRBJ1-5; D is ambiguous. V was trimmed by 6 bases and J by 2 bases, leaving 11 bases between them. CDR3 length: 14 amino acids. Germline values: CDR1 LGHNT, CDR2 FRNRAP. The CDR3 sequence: CASGSPMGNQPQHF. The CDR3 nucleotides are TGTGCTAGTGGCTCCCCGATGGGCAATCAGCCCCAGCATTTT.

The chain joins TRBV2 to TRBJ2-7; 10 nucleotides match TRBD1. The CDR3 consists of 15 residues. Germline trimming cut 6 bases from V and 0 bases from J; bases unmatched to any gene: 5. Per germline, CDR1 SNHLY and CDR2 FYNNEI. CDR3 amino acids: CASRDWTGGSYEQYF. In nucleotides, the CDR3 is TGTGCCAGCAGAGATTGGACAGGGGGCTCCTACGAGCAGTACTTC.

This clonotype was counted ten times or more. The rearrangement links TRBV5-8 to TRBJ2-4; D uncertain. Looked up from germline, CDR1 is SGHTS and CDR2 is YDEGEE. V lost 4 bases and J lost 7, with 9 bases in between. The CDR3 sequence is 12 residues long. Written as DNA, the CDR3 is TGTGCCAGCAGCATGGGGTACAACATTCAGTACTTC. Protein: CASSMGYNIQYF.

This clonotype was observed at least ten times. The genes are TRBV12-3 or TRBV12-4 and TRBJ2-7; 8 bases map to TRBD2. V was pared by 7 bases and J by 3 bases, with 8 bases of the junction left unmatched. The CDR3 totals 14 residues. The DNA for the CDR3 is TGTGCCAGCACCCAAGCGGGGGCCCTCTACGAGCAGTACTTC. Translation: CASTQAGALYEQYF.

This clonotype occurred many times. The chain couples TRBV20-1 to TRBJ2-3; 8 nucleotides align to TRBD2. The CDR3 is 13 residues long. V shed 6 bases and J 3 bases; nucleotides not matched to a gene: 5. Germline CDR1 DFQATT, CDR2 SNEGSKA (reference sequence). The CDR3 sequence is CSAPLAVTDTQYF. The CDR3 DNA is TGCAGTGCGCCACTAGCGGTAACAGATACGCAGTATTTT.

CDR3 nucleotide sequence: TGTGCCAGTACAGCGTCTGGGGGTTTCTACAATGAGCAGTTCTTC. Translating it yields CASTASGGFYNEQFF. V is TRBV2 and J is TRBJ2-1, with D perhaps given as TRBD1 or TRBD2 (5 bases each). The CDR3 covers 15 residues. Trimming cost V 9 bases and J 3 bases, with 18 bases left between them. Germline CDR1 reads SNHLY; CDR2 reads FYNNEI. The full variable domain, in which reference TRBV2 and TRBJ2-1 provide the parts outside the CDR3, is EPEVTQTPSHQVTQMGQEVILRCVPISNHLYFYWYRQILGQKVEFLVSFYNNEISEKSEIFDDQFSVERPDGSNFTLKIRSTKLEDSAMYFCASTASGGFYNEQFFGPGTRLTVL.

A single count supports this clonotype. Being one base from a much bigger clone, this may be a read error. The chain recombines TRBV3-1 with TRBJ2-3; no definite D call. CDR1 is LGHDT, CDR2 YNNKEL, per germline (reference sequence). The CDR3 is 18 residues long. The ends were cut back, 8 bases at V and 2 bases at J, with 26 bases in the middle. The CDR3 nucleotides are TGTGCCAGCTCACCAGATCTTAAAATGGAGAGGCCCACAGATACGCAGTATTTT. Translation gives CASSPDLKMERPTDTQYF.

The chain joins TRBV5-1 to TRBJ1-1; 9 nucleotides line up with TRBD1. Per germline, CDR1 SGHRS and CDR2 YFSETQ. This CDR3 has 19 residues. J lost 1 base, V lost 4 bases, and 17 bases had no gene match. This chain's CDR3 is CASSRVKAMTGGANTEAFF. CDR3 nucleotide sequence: TGCGCCAGCAGCCGCGTCAAGGCCATGACAGGGGGGGCGAACACTGAAGCTTTCTTT.

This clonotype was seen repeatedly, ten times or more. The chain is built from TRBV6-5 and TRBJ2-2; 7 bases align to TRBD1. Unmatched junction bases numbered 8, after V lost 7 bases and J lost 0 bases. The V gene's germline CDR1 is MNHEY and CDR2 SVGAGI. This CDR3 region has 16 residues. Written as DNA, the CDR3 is TGTGCCAGCAACCCAGGGGGTACAGCGAACACCGGGGAGCTGTTTTTT. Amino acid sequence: CASNPGGTANTGELFF.

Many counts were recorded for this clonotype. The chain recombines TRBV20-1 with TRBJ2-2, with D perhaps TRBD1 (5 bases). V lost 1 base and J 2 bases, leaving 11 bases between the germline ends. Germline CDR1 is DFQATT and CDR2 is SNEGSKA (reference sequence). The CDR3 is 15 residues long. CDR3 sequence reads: CSARVIQVNTGELFF. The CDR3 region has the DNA TGCAGTGCTAGAGTTATACAGGTCAACACCGGGGAGCTGTTTTTT.

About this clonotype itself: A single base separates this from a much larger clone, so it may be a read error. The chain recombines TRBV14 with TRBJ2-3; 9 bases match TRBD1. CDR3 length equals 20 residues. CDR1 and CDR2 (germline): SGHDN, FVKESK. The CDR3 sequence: CASSQRFPGQGLALTDTRYF. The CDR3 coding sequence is TGTGCCAGCAGCCAAAGGTTTCCGGGACAGGGTTTAGCACTCACAGATACGCGGTATTTT.

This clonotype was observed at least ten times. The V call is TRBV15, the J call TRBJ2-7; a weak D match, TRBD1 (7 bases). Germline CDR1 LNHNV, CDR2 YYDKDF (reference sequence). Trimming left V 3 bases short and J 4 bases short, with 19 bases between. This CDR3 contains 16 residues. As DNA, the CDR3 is TGTGCCACCAGCAGTCGCCCCGGGGCAGGGGGGTACGAGCAGTACTTC. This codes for CATSSRPGAGGYEQYF.

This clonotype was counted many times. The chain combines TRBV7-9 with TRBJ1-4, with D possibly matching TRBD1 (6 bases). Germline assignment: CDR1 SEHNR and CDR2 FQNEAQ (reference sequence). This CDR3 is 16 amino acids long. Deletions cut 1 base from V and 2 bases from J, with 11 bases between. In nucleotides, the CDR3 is TGTGCCAGCAGCTTAGGCAGGGGCGTCACTAATGAAAAACTGTTTTTT. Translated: CASSLGRGVTNEKLFF.

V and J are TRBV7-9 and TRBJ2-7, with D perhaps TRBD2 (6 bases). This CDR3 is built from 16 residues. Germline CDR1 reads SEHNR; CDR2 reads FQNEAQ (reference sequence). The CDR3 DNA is TGCGCCAGCAGCTTGGTAGGAAGTCCGGAGGCGGGGGAGCAGTACGTC. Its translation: CASSLVGSPEAGEQYV.